This T cell receptor (beta chain) comes out of a study of a mutant IDH1 vaccine in newly diagnosed glioma. Trimming removed 5 bases at V and 3 bases at J, with 17 bases between. Germline V gene data show CDR1 as SEHNR and CDR2 as FQNEAQ (reference sequence). The CDR3 runs to 16 residues. Clones were read by immunoSEQ multiplex PCR, and TCRdb kept only the in-frame ones, dropping some. The sample records approximately 43,000 clones, around 91% being singletons. Points on this clone: Its cognate antigen is unknown.

Time point indicated: week 35, safety follow-up. Vaccination comprised doses that each held 300 ug of mutant IDH1 20-mer peptide, plus topical imiquimod. The sequence was collected from a man in his forties with glioma. The sequencing used PBMCs, collected from a glioma patient whose treatment included an IDH1 peptide vaccine. The rearrangement uses TRBV7-9 and TRBJ2-1; D is perhaps TRBD2 (6 bases). CDR3 residues: CASSALIGSHYNEQFF. DNA of the CDR3: TGTGCCAGCAGCGCCCTTATCGGGAGTCACTACAATGAGCAGTTCTTC.